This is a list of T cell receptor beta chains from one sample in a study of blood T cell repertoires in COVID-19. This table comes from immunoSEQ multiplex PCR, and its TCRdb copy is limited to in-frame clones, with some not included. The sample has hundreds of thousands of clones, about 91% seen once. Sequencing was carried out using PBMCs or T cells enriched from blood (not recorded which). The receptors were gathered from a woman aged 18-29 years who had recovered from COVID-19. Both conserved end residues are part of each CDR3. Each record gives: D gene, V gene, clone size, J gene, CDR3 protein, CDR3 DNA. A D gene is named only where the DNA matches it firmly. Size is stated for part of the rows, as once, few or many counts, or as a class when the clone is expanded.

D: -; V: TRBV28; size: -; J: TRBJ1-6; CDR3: CASSLSGTGPPLHF; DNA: TGTGCCAGCAGTTTGAGTGGAACAGGGCCACCCCTCCACTTT
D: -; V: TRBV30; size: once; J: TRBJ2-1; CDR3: CAWSGPQGLVYNEQFF; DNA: TGTGCCTGGAGTGGCCCCCAGGGGCTCGTTTACAATGAGCAGTTCTTC
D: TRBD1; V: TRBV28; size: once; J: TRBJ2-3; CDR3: CASTSSDRVLLDTQYF; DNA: TGTGCCAGCACCTCGAGCGACAGGGTCTTATTAGATACGCAGTATTTT
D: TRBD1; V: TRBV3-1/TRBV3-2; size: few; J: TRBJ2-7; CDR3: CASSQGTGSSYEQYF; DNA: TGTGCCAGCAGCCAAGGGACAGGGTCGTCCTACGAGCAGTACTTC
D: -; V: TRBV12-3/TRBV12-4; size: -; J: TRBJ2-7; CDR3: CASSWTDKLWYF; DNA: TGTGCCAGCAGTTGGACAGACAAGTTGTGGTACTTC
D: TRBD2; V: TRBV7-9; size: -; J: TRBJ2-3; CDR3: CASSSLAGVTDTQYF; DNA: TGTGCCAGCAGCTCGCTAGCGGGAGTAACGGATACGCAGTATTTT
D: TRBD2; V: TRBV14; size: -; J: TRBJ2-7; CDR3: CASSLSGTSGGYEQYF; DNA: TGTGCCAGCAGCCTGTCGGGGACTAGCGGCGGATACGAGCAGTACTTC
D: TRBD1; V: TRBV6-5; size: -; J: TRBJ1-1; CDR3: CASRTGGSEAFF; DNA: TGTGCCAGCAGGACAGGGGGGTCTGAAGCTTTCTTT
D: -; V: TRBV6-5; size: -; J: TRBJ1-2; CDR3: CASSWGGGPAGYTF; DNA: TGTGCCAGCAGTTGGGGGGGAGGTCCTGCTGGCTACACCTTC
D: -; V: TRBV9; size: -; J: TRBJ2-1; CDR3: CASSLPGRIEQFF; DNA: TGTGCCAGCAGCTTACCCGGTCGTATTGAGCAGTTCTTC
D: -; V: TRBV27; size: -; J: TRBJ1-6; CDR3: CASSFRGWNSPLHF; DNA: TGTGCCAGCAGTTTCCGGGGTTGGAATTCACCCCTCCACTTT